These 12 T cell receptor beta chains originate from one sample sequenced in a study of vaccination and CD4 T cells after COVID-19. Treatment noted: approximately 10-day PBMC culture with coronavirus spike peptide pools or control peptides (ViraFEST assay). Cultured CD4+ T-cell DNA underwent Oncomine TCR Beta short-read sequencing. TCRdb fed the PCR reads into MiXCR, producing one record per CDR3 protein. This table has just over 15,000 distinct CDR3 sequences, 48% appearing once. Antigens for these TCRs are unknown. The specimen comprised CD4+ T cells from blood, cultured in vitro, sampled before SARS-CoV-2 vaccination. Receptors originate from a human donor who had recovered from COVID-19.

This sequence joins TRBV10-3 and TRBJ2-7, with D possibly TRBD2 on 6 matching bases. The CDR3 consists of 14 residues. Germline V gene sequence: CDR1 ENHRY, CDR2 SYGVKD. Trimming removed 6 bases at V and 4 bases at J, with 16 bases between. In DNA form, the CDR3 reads TGTGCCATCAGCGCCGGGACCGGGAGTTACGAGCAGTACTTC. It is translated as CAISAGTGSYEQYF.

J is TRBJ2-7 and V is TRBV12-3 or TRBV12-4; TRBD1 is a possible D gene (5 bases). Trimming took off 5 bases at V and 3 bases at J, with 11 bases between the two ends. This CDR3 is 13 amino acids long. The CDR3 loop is CASSPTARYEQYF. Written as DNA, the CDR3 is TGTGCCAGCAGTCCGACAGCCCGCTACGAGCAGTACTTC.

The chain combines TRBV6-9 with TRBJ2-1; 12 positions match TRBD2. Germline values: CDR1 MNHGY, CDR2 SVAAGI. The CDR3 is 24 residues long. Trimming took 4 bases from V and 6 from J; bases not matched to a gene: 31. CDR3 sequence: CASSSPTDRSGTSGPERLGNEQFF. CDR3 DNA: TGTGCCAGCAGTTCTCCCACTGACAGATCCGGGACTAGCGGGCCCGAACGATTGGGCAATGAGCAGTTCTTC.

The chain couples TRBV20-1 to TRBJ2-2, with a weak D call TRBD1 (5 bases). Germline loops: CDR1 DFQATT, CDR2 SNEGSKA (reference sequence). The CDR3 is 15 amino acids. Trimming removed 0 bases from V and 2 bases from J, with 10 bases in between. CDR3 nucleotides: TGCAGTGCTAGAGATGGCAGGGATAACACCGGGGAGCTGTTTTTT. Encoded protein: CSARDGRDNTGELFF.

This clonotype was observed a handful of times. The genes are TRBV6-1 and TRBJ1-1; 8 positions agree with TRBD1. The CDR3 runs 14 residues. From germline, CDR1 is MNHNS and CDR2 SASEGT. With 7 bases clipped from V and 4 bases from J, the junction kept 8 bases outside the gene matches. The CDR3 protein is CASNPDRVATEAFF. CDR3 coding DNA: TGTGCCAGCAACCCGGACAGGGTGGCCACTGAAGCTTTCTTT.

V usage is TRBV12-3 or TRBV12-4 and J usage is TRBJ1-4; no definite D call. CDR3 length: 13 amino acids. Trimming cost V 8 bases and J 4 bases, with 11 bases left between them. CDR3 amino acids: CASGHRDNEKLFF. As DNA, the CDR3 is TGTGCCAGCGGTCATCGAGATAATGAAAAACTGTTTTTT.

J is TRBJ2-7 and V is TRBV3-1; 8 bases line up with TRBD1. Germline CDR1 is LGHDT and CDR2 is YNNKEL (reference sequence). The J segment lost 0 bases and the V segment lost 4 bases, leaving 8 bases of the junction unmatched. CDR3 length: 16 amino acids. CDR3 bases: TGTGCCAGCAGCCCACGACAGGGGCAAAGCTCCTACGAGCAGTACTTC. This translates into CASSPRQGQSSYEQYF.

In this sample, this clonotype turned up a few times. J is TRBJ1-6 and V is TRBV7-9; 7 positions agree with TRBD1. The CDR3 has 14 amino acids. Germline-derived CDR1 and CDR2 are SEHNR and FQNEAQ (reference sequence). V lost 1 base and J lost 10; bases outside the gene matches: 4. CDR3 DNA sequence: TGTGCCAGCAGCTTAGGACAGGGAGGGTCACCCCTCCACTTT. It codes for CASSLGQGGSPLHF.

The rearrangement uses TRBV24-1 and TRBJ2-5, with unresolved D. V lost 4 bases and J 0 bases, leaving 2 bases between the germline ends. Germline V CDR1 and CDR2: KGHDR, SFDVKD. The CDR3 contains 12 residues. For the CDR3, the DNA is TGTGCCACCAGTGACAACCAAGAGACCCAGTACTTC. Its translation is CATSDNQETQYF.

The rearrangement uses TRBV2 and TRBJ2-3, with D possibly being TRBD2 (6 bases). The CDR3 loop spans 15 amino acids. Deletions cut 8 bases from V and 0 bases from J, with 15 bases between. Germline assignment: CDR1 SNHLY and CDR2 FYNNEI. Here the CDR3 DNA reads TGTGCCAGCGCCAGGGACTCTACTAGCACAGATACGCAGTATTTT. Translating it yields CASARDSTSTDTQYF.

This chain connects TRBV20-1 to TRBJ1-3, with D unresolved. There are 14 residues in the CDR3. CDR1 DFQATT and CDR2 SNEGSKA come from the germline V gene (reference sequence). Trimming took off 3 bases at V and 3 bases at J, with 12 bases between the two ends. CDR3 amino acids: CSASGRNLGNTIYF. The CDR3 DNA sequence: TGCAGTGCTAGTGGCAGGAACCTTGGAAACACCATATATTTT.

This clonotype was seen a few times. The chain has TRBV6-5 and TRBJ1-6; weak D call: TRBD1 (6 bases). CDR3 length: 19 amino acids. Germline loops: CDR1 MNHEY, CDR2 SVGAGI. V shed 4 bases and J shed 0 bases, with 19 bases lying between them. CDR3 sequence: CASSSKRTARSSYNSPLHF. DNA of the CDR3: TGTGCCAGCAGTTCGAAGCGGACAGCCAGGAGCTCCTATAATTCACCCCTCCACTTT.